The 12 T cell receptor beta chains reported below all come from one sample, sequenced in a study of monozygotic twins with inflammatory bowel disease. TCRdb reprocessed the 5' RACE reads, with one entry per CDR3 protein and no DNA. Here the sample table reports approximately 150,000 distinct CDR3 sequences. Specimen: blood. These receptors originate from a human donor with ulcerative colitis or Crohn's disease, or a healthy co-twin of an affected twin (not recorded which).

The V call is TRBV18, the J call TRBJ2-1. The CDR3 length is 15 residues. Per the germline V gene, CDR1 is KGHSH and CDR2 is LQKENI. The CDR3 reads CASSPPSDWGNEQFF.

The chain has TRBV5-6 and TRBJ2-2; TCRdb reports TRBD1, a call that lacks DNA to check it against. There are 13 residues in the CDR3. In germline, CDR1 is SGHDT, CDR2 YYEEEE. The CDR3 protein is CASSLDGGTELFF.

The CDR3 here is CASSEQGDQPQHF. The chain carries TRBV10-2 and TRBJ1-5; there is no DNA to check the TCRdb D call of TRBD1. Germline lookup yields CDR1 WSHSY and CDR2 SAAADI. This CDR3 contains 13 residues.

The chain carries TRBV7-2 and TRBJ2-7; TCRdb outputs TRBD2, but without DNA this stays unchecked. The CDR3 has 14 amino acids. Germline assignment: CDR1 SGHTA and CDR2 FQGNSA. The CDR3 reads CASSLVGREYEQYF.

The chain joins TRBV20-1 to TRBJ2-1; TCRdb lists TRBD1, though no DNA is available to test this call. This CDR3 spans 15 amino acids. Germline V gene sequence: CDR1 DFQATT, CDR2 SNEGSKA (reference sequence). This chain's CDR3 is CSARDLDRDYNEQFF.

The CDR3 reads CASSSGLAGPTDTQYF. V usage is TRBV11-2 and J usage is TRBJ2-3; the D call from TCRdb, TRBD2, cannot be confirmed without DNA. Germline V gene lookup returns CDR1 SGHAT and CDR2 FQNNGV. CDR3 length: 16 residues.

This sequence joins TRBV5-6 and TRBJ2-1; TCRdb's D call of TRBD1 is untestable without DNA. Germline V gene lookup returns CDR1 SGHDT and CDR2 YYEEEE. There are 14 residues in the CDR3. CDR3 sequence: CASSFGGWDNEQFF.

The chain's CDR3 is CASSLVLGLSYNEQFF. V is TRBV7-9 and J is TRBJ2-1. Germline CDR1 is SEHNR and CDR2 is FQNEAQ (reference sequence). The length of the CDR3 is 16 residues.

The J gene is TRBJ1-2, the V gene TRBV28; TCRdb outputs TRBD1, but without DNA this stays unchecked. CDR1 and CDR2 (germline): MDHEN, SYDVKM. CDR3 length: 12 residues. The CDR3 here is CASNGQAYGYTF.

This sequence joins TRBV5-1 and TRBJ2-7; without DNA, the TCRdb call of TRBD1 cannot be checked. The CDR3 totals 17 residues. The germline gives CDR1 SGHRS, CDR2 YFSETQ. CDR3 sequence reads: CASSPGPTGGTIYEQYF. The full variable domain, rest sourced from reference TRBV5-1 and TRBJ2-7, is KAGVTQTPRYLIKTRGQQVTLSCSPISGHRSVSWYQQTPGQGLQFLFEYFSETQRNKGNFPGRFSGRQFSNSRSEMNVSTLELGDSALYLCASSPGPTGGTIYEQYFGPGTRLTVT.

The rearrangement joins TRBV15 to TRBJ2-7; there is no DNA to check the TCRdb D call of TRBD1. Per the germline V gene, CDR1 is LNHNV and CDR2 is YYDKDF (reference sequence). The CDR3 loop spans 14 amino acids. The CDR3 spells CATSTSRTGYEQYF.

This chain links TRBV6-1 with TRBJ1-1; TCRdb's D call of TRBD1 is untestable without DNA. Looked up from germline, CDR1 is MNHNS and CDR2 is SASEGT. This CDR3 region has 16 residues. This CDR3 is CASSEREGWGTTEAFF.